This T cell receptor (beta chain) was sequenced in a study of identifying expanded T cells in peripheral blood (dated by TCRdb to 2018 to 2020). About the full investigation: Four technical replicates, made by sequencing separate aliquots from the same pool of genomic DNA, were compared pairwise. Overall study results and their limits: The authors expected biological variance in healthy repertoires might increase further over much longer intervals such as months to years. Variance in clone template counts between approximately two-week samples significantly increased with total template count across all healthy donors. The beta-binomial model significantly reduced the number of clones called differentially abundant and the false-positive rate across all healthy-donor time intervals. Between technical replicates the binomial model flagged approximately 1.2 differentially abundant clones, whereas over about 2 weeks the binomial model flagged about 15 and over approximately 4 weeks 19 to 20.

TCRbeta CDR3 regions were profiled with the immunoSEQ Assay using bias-controlled multiplex PCR amplification of genomic DNA. In the paper's pipeline: The absolute abundance of each unique TCRbeta CDR3 region was quantified after sequences were collapsed and filtered. Differential abundance was tested with a binomial (Fisher-equivalent) model and with a beta-binomial model adding time-dependent variance fitted from healthy donors. Clones with fewer than 5 combined templates were removed, and a clone was called differentially abundant if the clone's Benjamini-Hochberg FDR was below 0.01. Beta-binomial variance was modeled as a function of total template count across the two samples using the form v = (b*log(k)+a)^2. Sourced from immuneACCESS, this table was stored by TCRdb with only in-frame sequences that have V and J called. A share of the clones is absent; for the studies checked, an unresolved V gene accounts for under half, and the remainder has no known explanation. The V and J calls and clone size are taken from that table; D and trimming were inferred from the DNA. In all, the sample holds 75,000 to 95,000 clones, and about 90% of those were seen once. The ten largest clonotypes hold less than 9.5% of the sample.

The CDR3, from cysteine to phenylalanine, totals 15 residues. Only CDR3 DNA remains: 45 bases, in frame from the first base. The V end loses 5 bases and the J end loses 3 bases, and a stretch of 16 bases separates them. The germline V gene encodes CDR1 MNHEY and CDR2 SMNVEV (reference sequence). About this clone: Its recognized antigen is unknown. Per-nucleotide qualities are absent, and no much larger clonotype sits a single base away.

No immune events such as infections were documented for the healthy donors during the collection period. Healthy-donor blood repertoires served as a training cohort to calibrate time-dependent variance in a beta-binomial model of T-cell clone differential abundance. There were roughly 10 healthy donors in the training cohort, of whom 3 were female and 7 were male. The donors were between roughly 25 and 70 years old, with an average age of roughly 41 years. Obtained from a commercial supplier, whole blood was collected from each healthy donor at three time points set about two weeks apart. For immunosequencing, genomic DNA was extracted from unsorted whole blood.

The receptor was derived from a person aged 18-70 years in good health. Sequencing was performed on blood. This chain joins TRBV27 to TRBJ1-2; a confident D gene designation cannot be given. The nucleotides are TGTGCCAGCAGTCCCTTCGGAGGGCGATACTATGGCTACACCTTC. The translation is CASSPFGGRYYGYTF.